The subject of this entry is one TCR beta chain. This entry is derived from a study of T cell responses to AZD1222 COVID-19 vaccine. The method was immunoSEQ multiplex PCR; TCRdb's version includes in-frame clones alone and lacks a portion of them. The sample lists approximately 150,000 clones, around 93% occurring once. CDR3 length: 12 amino acids. The V gene's germline CDR1 is LNHNV and CDR2 YYDKDF (reference sequence). The V and J ends lost 1 base and 4 bases respectively, with 2 bases between them. The chain joins TRBV15 to TRBJ1-3; D unresolved. The starting material was peripheral blood, obtained on day 0 of AZD1222 vaccination. This TCR derives from an adult in good health. The CDR3 DNA reads TGTGCCACCAGCAGAGGAGGAAACACCATATATTTT. Its protein product is CATSRGGNTIYF.